The 27 T cell receptor beta chains in this list originate from one sample, sequenced in a study of blood T cell repertoires in COVID-19. The repertoire was sequenced with immunoSEQ multiplex PCR; TCRdb's copy has only in-frame clones and lacks some. This table holds about 490,000 clones, 70% to 90% found once. Sequences were obtained from peripheral blood. These receptors were taken from a human donor in a cohort sampled during active COVID-19.

This chain links TRBV2 with TRBJ1-2; no firm D call. Trimming removed 3 bases at V and 5 bases at J, with 16 bases between. Germline-derived CDR1 and CDR2 are SNHLY and FYNNEI. The CDR3 spans 15 residues. CDR3 DNA sequence: TGTGCCAGCAGTGACAATCTGGTCCTAGTTTATGGCTACACCTTC. It specifies CASSDNLVLVYGYTF.

The chain recombines TRBV5-1 with TRBJ2-5; D is unclear. This CDR3 spans 14 amino acids. CDR1 SGHRS and CDR2 YFSETQ come from the germline V gene. The V and J ends lost 1 base and 0 bases respectively, with 7 bases between them. The CDR3 spells CASSLKQNQETQYF. The CDR3 bases are TGCGCCAGCAGCTTGAAACAAAACCAAGAGACCCAGTACTTC.

V gene TRBV6-5 combines with J gene TRBJ1-5, with a tentative D call TRBD1 (5 bases). CDR1 MNHEY and CDR2 SVGAGI come from the germline V gene. Trimming pared 4 bases from V and 7 bases from J, leaving 11 bases between. CDR3 size: 13 residues. The CDR3 DNA sequence: TGTGCCAGCAGTTTCGGGGGTTTCCAGCCCCAGCATTTT. This gives the protein CASSFGGFQPQHF.

The gene calls are TRBV28 and TRBJ1-1; D is possibly TRBD1 (6 bases). The CDR3 spans 16 residues. Germline lookup yields CDR1 MDHEN and CDR2 SYDVKM. V was shortened by 5 bases and J by 0 bases, with 16 bases between the two germline ends. CDR3: CASSIISRGMNTEAFF. CDR3 nucleotide sequence: TGTGCCAGCAGTATTATCTCGAGGGGGATGAACACTGAAGCTTTCTTT.

This clone has at least ten counts. Other DNA sequences of this sample code for an identical CDR3. The chain recombines TRBV4-2 with TRBJ2-5; TRBD2 aligns across 13 bases. CDR1 and CDR2 (germline): LGHNA, YNFKEQ. The CDR3 is 17 amino acids. The J segment lost 0 bases and the V segment lost 3 bases, leaving 4 bases of the junction unmatched. The CDR3 nucleotides are TGTGCCAGCAGCCAGGGGGGACTAGCGGGGTACCAAGAGACCCAGTACTTC. It yields the protein CASSQGGLAGYQETQYF.

V is TRBV6-6 and J is TRBJ2-1, with TRBD2 matching 10 bases. The CDR3 spans 14 residues. V shed 11 bases, J shed 1 base, and the junction held 5 bases outside the gene matches. Germline CDR1 reads MNHNY; CDR2 reads SVGAGI (reference sequence). The CDR3 reads CAEAGGPSYNEQFF. In nucleotides, the CDR3 is TGTGCCGAAGCGGGAGGGCCTTCCTACAATGAGCAGTTCTTC.

The chain employs TRBV6-6 and TRBJ2-5; 15 bases are shared with TRBD2. J lost 3 bases, V lost 4 bases, and 3 bases had no gene match. This CDR3 region has 16 residues. Looked up from germline, CDR1 is MNHNY and CDR2 is SVGAGI (reference sequence). The CDR3 nucleotides are TGTGCCAGCAGTTGGTGGACTAGCGGGAGGGAAGAGACCCAGTACTTC. It encodes CASSWWTSGREETQYF.

As concerns this clone: Other DNA sequences in this sample translate to the same CDR3. The J gene is TRBJ1-3, the V gene TRBV5-1, with D possibly TRBD1 on 6 matching bases. The CDR3 extends over 15 amino acids. CDR1 is SGHRS and CDR2 is YFSETQ in the germline V gene. V was cut by 0 bases and J by 4 bases, with 11 bases left in between. The CDR3 coding sequence is TGCGCCAGCAGCTTGGGGCAGGGGACAGGAAACACCATATATTTT. Protein product: CASSLGQGTGNTIYF.

The chain employs TRBV30 and TRBJ1-2; D possibly corresponds to TRBD1 (5 bases). The CDR3 is 13 residues long. V was pared by 2 bases and J by 8 bases, with 15 bases between. Germline V gene sequence: CDR1 GTSNPN, CDR2 SVGIG (reference sequence). The CDR3 here is CAWSPGYGRGYTF. CDR3 DNA: TGTGCCTGGAGTCCAGGGTATGGTCGCGGCTACACCTTC.

The chain employs TRBV4-2 and TRBJ2-5; TRBD2 is a possible D gene (5 bases). The length of the CDR3 is 16 residues. V lost 1 base and J lost 2, with 14 bases in between. Germline V CDR1 and CDR2: LGHNA, YNFKEQ. DNA for the CDR3: TGTGCCAGCAGCCAAGGGACCTTAGAGCGGCAAGAGACCCAGTACTTC. This codes for CASSQGTLERQETQYF.

The V and J genes are TRBV10-1 and TRBJ2-6, with D uncertain. The CDR3 totals 14 residues. Germline lookup yields CDR1 WNHNN and CDR2 SYGVQD (reference sequence). V gave up 3 bases and J gave up 3 bases, with 6 bases separating them. In DNA, the CDR3 is TGCGCCAGCAGTGACAGTAATGGGGCCAACGTCCTGACTTTC. This encodes CASSDSNGANVLTF.

V usage is TRBV19 and J usage is TRBJ2-1; 10 bases agree with TRBD2. CDR1 and CDR2 from the germline V gene are LNHDA and SQIVND (reference sequence). The CDR3 has 16 amino acids. V gave up 4 bases and J gave up 0 bases; unmatched junction bases: 3. Here the CDR3 reads CASSRLAGYSYNEQFF. The CDR3 DNA reads TGTGCCAGTAGTAGACTAGCGGGTTACTCCTACAATGAGCAGTTCTTC.

V usage is TRBV5-1 and J usage is TRBJ2-5; 12 nucleotides match TRBD1. The CDR3 is made up of 16 amino acids. Trimming at V came to 4 bases and at J to 5 bases, leaving 9 bases not matched to a gene. Germline CDR1 reads SGHRS; CDR2 reads YFSETQ. CDR3 region: CASSPEGQGAWETQYF. The DNA for the CDR3 is TGCGCCAGCAGCCCGGAGGGACAGGGGGCTTGGGAGACCCAGTACTTC.

The chain is built from TRBV11-1 and TRBJ2-4, with D hard to call. The germline gives CDR1 SGHAT, CDR2 FQDESV (reference sequence). Trimming stripped 5 bases from V and 1 base from J, with 15 bases between. This CDR3 has 16 residues. The CDR3 DNA follows: TGTGCCAGCAGCCCAAAGGAGAGTCGGGCCAAAAACATTCAGTACTTC. Amino acids: CASSPKESRAKNIQYF.

The rearrangement links TRBV6-5 to TRBJ2-1; 7 nucleotides align to TRBD2. J lost 1 base, V lost 6 bases, and 6 bases had no gene match. Germline V gene sequence: CDR1 MNHEY, CDR2 SVGAGI. CDR3 length: 15 residues. The CDR3 DNA reads as TGTGCCAGCAGACCCCAAGCGGGATCCTACAATGAGCAGTTCTTC. As protein: CASRPQAGSYNEQFF.

The chain has TRBV20-1 and TRBJ2-2; the D gene is possibly TRBD2 (5 bases). CDR3 length equals 14 residues. V lost 3 bases to trimming and J lost 5 bases, with 13 bases between them. Per germline, CDR1 DFQATT and CDR2 SNEGSKA (reference sequence). The CDR3 loop is CSASTSGGTGELFF. The DNA for the CDR3 is TGCAGTGCTAGTACTTCAGGAGGTACCGGGGAGCTGTTTTTT.

The chain combines TRBV27 with TRBJ1-5, with D perhaps matching TRBD1 (5 bases). Trimming took off 0 bases at V and 0 bases at J, with 9 bases between the two ends. The CDR3 is 16 amino acids. Looked up from germline, CDR1 is MNHEY and CDR2 is SMNVEV (reference sequence). The CDR3 protein is CASSLSTRGSNQPQHF. As DNA, the CDR3 is TGTGCCAGCAGTTTATCGACAAGGGGTAGCAATCAGCCCCAGCATTTT.

This clone was observed a single time. The genes are TRBV2 and TRBJ2-1; tentative D call: TRBD2 (5 bases). Between the trimmed V and J ends, which lost 7 bases and 5 bases, there was a span of 18 bases. This CDR3 region has 15 residues. The V gene's germline CDR1 is SNHLY and CDR2 FYNNEI. The CDR3, as DNA: TGTGCCAGCACCGACCCGGGGTCGGTACACAATGAGCAGTTCTTC. Translating it yields CASTDPGSVHNEQFF.

This clone was counted a few times. At the DNA level, this CDR3 is encoded by other sequences in the same sample as well. The chain recombines TRBV3-1 (or the pseudogene TRBV3-2) with TRBJ1-1; D uncertain. Germline V gene data show CDR1 as LGHDT and CDR2 as YNNKEL (reference sequence). This CDR3 is 13 amino acids long. V was shortened by 1 base and J by 1 base, with 4 bases between the two germline ends. The CDR3 protein is CASSQGANTEAFF. The CDR3 coding sequence is TGTGCCAGCAGCCAAGGAGCGAACACTGAAGCTTTCTTT.

This clone appeared once. The chain links TRBV7-8 to TRBJ2-7; 13 positions match TRBD2. Germline lookup yields CDR1 SGHVS and CDR2 FQNEAQ. The CDR3 loop spans 18 amino acids. V was clipped by 2 bases and J by 4 bases; unmatched bases: 11. CDR3 protein: CASSLRLPGLAGVYEQYF. CDR3 DNA sequence: TGTGCCAGCAGCTTAAGGCTTCCCGGACTAGCGGGAGTTTACGAGCAGTACTTC.

The chain carries TRBV7-2 and TRBJ2-1, with 10 positions matching TRBD2. The J segment lost 7 bases and the V segment lost 1 base, leaving 10 bases of the junction unmatched. Germline V lookup: CDR1 SGHTA, CDR2 FQGNSA. The CDR3 sequence is 17 residues long. The CDR3 is CASSLVRSGRAQNEQFF. DNA for the CDR3: TGTGCCAGCAGCTTAGTTCGAAGCGGGAGGGCCCAGAATGAGCAGTTCTTC.

The rearrangement uses TRBV7-2 and TRBJ1-1; tentative D call: TRBD1 (6 bases). CDR1 SGHTA and CDR2 FQGNSA come from the germline V gene. V lost 0 bases and J lost 4, with 12 bases in between. The CDR3 has 15 amino acids. DNA of the CDR3: TGTGCCAGCAGCTTAGCATGGGGGCGATTCACTGAAGCTTTCTTT. Its translation: CASSLAWGRFTEAFF.

About this clone: A much larger clone lies a single base off, so this may be a read error. The CDR3 nucleotides are TGTGCCAGCGGGGGCGGTAATCAGCCCCAGCATTTT. It codes for CASGGGNQPQHF. The chain joins TRBV28 to TRBJ1-5, with D possibly being TRBD1 (6 bases). Germline assignment: CDR1 MDHEN and CDR2 SYDVKM. The CDR3 spans 12 residues. V lost 8 bases to trimming and J lost 4 bases, with 9 bases between them.

This chain links TRBV7-2 with TRBJ1-1, with D maybe TRBD1 (6 bases). With 5 bases removed from V and 7 bases from J, the gap between germline ends came to 17 bases. There are 14 residues in the CDR3. The V gene's germline CDR1 is SGHTA and CDR2 FQGNSA. The CDR3 nucleotides read TGTGCCAGCAGCATTGATGGGGGGGCCAGTGAAGCTTTCTTT. This sequence encodes CASSIDGGASEAFF. Variable domain in full (rest from reference TRBV7-2 and TRBJ1-1): GAGVSQSPSNKVTEKGKDVELRCDPISGHTALYWYRQSLGQGLEFLIYFQGNSAPDKSGLPSDRFSAERTGGSVSTLTIQRTQQEDSAVYLCASSIDGGASEAFFGQGTRLTVV.

This chain connects TRBV2 to TRBJ2-1; D possibly corresponds to TRBD1 (5 bases). This CDR3 comprises 15 residues. Germline V gene data show CDR1 as SNHLY and CDR2 as FYNNEI. V dropped 6 bases and J dropped 1 base, with 13 bases sitting between them. The CDR3 sequence is CASSVDSPSYNEQFF. Written as DNA, the CDR3 is TGTGCCAGCAGCGTCGACAGCCCATCCTACAATGAGCAGTTCTTC.

The CDR3: CASGLVPEGAQGYTF. The CDR3 nucleotides are TGTGCTAGTGGTTTGGTACCCGAGGGGGCGCAGGGCTACACCTTC. The rearrangement uses TRBV12-5 and TRBJ1-2, with TRBD1 matching 7 bases. The germline CDR1 and CDR2 sequences are LGHNT and FRNRAP. The CDR3 totals 15 residues. Trimming removed 0 bases from V and 8 bases from J; junction bases left unmatched: 9.

The rearrangement links TRBV4-3 to TRBJ2-1; TRBD1 might be the D (6 bases). Germline CDR1 is LGHNA and CDR2 is YSLEER. The CDR3 length is 15 residues. Trimming removed 0 bases from V and 8 bases from J, with 14 bases in between. CDR3 amino acids: CASSQELGQSDEQFF. The CDR3 DNA follows: TGCGCCAGCAGCCAAGAATTAGGACAGTCTGATGAGCAGTTCTTC.